The 16 T cell receptor beta chains presented below share a single source sample, sequenced in a study of Graves' ophthalmopathy and Graves' hyperthyroidism. Amplified material comprised TCR beta CDR3 regions derived from RNA transcripts. The first round was an RT-PCR with HTBI primers, and the second round was a multiplex PCR. TCRdb re-analysed the multiplex PCR reads in MiXCR, keeping a single row per CDR3 protein. Among more than 300,000 distinct CDR3 sequences, roughly 14% were seen once, and the ten largest hold 5.5% to 7%. Sequenced sample: peripheral blood. The source of these receptors is a woman aged 18-35 years with stable Graves' hyperthyroidism.

Ten or more counts support this clonotype. The chain is built from TRBV7-2 and TRBJ1-2; 7 bases line up with TRBD1. CDR1 is SGHTA and CDR2 is FQGNSA in the germline V gene. V was clipped by 1 base and J by 3 bases; unmatched bases: 14. This CDR3 spans 18 amino acids. Here the CDR3 reads CASSLGPGQLLVYYGYTF. The CDR3 DNA is TGTGCCAGCAGCTTAGGACCGGGACAGCTGTTAGTGTACTATGGCTACACCTTC.

In this sample, this clonotype turned up many times. This chain joins TRBV2 and TRBJ2-2; D is perhaps TRBD2 (7 bases). Looked up from germline, CDR1 is SNHLY and CDR2 is FYNNEI. V lost 8 bases and J 5 bases, leaving 21 bases between the germline ends. This CDR3 comprises 16 residues. The CDR3 nucleotides are TGTGCCAGCGGGGTAGCGTCGGGGGGCCGTACCGGGGAGCTGTTTTTT. As protein: CASGVASGGRTGELFF.

The chain combines TRBV6-2 or TRBV6-3 with TRBJ1-1; TRBD1 might be the D (5 bases). Germline-derived CDR1 and CDR2 are MNHEY and SVGEGT. V shed 3 bases and J shed 2 bases, with 22 bases lying between them. The CDR3 has 18 amino acids. CDR3 sequence: CASSYWGSVSEANTEAFF. As DNA, the CDR3 is TGTGCCAGCAGTTATTGGGGGTCCGTGAGTGAAGCAAACACTGAAGCTTTCTTT.

This clonotype has just a few counts. The chain employs TRBV3-1 and TRBJ2-5, with TRBD1 matching over 7 bases. Germline V gene data show CDR1 as LGHDT and CDR2 as YNNKEL (reference sequence). The CDR3 runs 14 residues. Trimming took 1 base from V and 2 from J; bases not matched to a gene: 1. DNA of the CDR3: TGTGCCAGCAGCCAAGCGGGACAGCAAGAGACCCAGTACTTC. This codes for CASSQAGQQETQYF.

This clonotype appeared a single time. A clone one base away is much larger, so this may be a read error. The CDR3 ends on some other residue instead of the conserved phenylalanine or tryptophan, so this is likely a read error. The J gene is TRBJ2-7, the V gene TRBV9; D unclear. In germline, CDR1 is SGDLS, CDR2 YYNGEE. The CDR3 runs 14 residues. Trimming took off 0 bases at V and 3 bases at J, with 10 bases between the two ends. CDR3 amino acids: CASSVGGSFYEQYY. DNA of the CDR3: TGTGCCAGCAGCGTAGGGGGTAGCTTCTACGAGCAGTACTAC.

This clonotype was detected many times. The chain combines TRBV14 with TRBJ1-1, with D perhaps matching TRBD1 (6 bases). Trimming took 4 bases from V and 8 from J, leaving 20 bases between them. The CDR3 loop spans 15 amino acids. Germline V gene data show CDR1 as SGHDN and CDR2 as FVKESK. CDR3 in DNA: TGTGCCAGCAGCCCTGAAGACAGGCAATTCACAGAAGCTTTCTTT. This sequence encodes CASSPEDRQFTEAFF.

This clonotype is categorized as medium-sized (0.01 to 0.1%). J is TRBJ1-6 and V is TRBV27, with 8 bases matching TRBD1. After removal of 5 bases from V and 10 bases from J, the junction contained 13 bases not matched to a gene. Germline-derived CDR1 and CDR2 are MNHEY and SMNVEV (reference sequence). The CDR3 contains 16 residues. This CDR3 is CASSPLRRGRGSPLHF. In nucleotides, the CDR3 is TGTGCCAGCAGTCCCCTTCGCAGGGGGCGAGGGTCACCCCTCCACTTT.

The chain links TRBV24-1 to TRBJ1-5; perhaps TRBD1 as D (5 bases). Trimming removed 7 bases from V and 1 base from J, with 22 bases in between. CDR1 is KGHDR, CDR2 SFDVKD, per germline. The CDR3 has 18 residues. This chain's CDR3 is CATRDIREKVESNQPQHF. In DNA, the CDR3 is TGTGCCACCAGGGATATCAGGGAAAAGGTTGAGAGCAATCAGCCCCAGCATTTT.

This clonotype has only a few counts. The rearrangement uses TRBV4-2 and TRBJ2-7, with a tentative D call TRBD2 (5 bases). CDR3 length equals 17 residues. The germline gives CDR1 LGHNA, CDR2 YNFKEQ. Trimming took off 0 bases at V and 6 bases at J, with 21 bases between the two ends. The CDR3 bases are TGTGCCAGCAGCCAAGAAGAGCGGACCGGGGTTAATAGCGAGCAGTACTTC. It is translated as CASSQEERTGVNSEQYF.

In its sample, this clonotype was seen a few times. The chain carries TRBV6-2 or TRBV6-3 and TRBJ2-2; no definite D call. V shed 5 bases and J shed 4 bases, with 17 bases lying between them. The CDR3 totals 16 residues. The germline V gene encodes CDR1 MNHEY and CDR2 SVGEGT. This CDR3 reads CASSETAEIGTGELFF. DNA for the CDR3: TGTGCCAGCAGTGAGACGGCGGAGATAGGCACCGGGGAGCTGTTTTTT.

This clonotype has ten or more counts. The chain carries TRBV7-9 and TRBJ1-1, with D unresolved. V dropped 10 bases and J dropped 4 bases, with 16 bases sitting between them. The CDR3 consists of 13 residues. Germline V gene data show CDR1 as SEHNR and CDR2 as FQNEAQ (reference sequence). CDR3: CATRHPTGTEAFF. The CDR3 DNA reads TGTGCCACCCGACACCCAACCGGCACTGAAGCTTTCTTT.

The gene calls are TRBV6-4 and TRBJ1-5; D is undetermined. V lost 7 bases and J 4 bases, leaving 11 bases between the germline ends. Germline values: CDR1 MRHNA, CDR2 SNTAGT. The CDR3 has 13 amino acids. CDR3 sequence (DNA): TGTGCCAGCACCTTAGAGGCTAATCAGCCCCAGCATTTT. As protein: CASTLEANQPQHF.

This chain connects TRBV6-2 or TRBV6-3 to TRBJ2-5; 7 positions agree with TRBD2. With 2 bases clipped from V and 5 bases from J, the junction kept 5 bases outside the gene matches. CDR1 and CDR2 from the germline V gene are MNHEY and SVGEGT. This CDR3 spans 14 amino acids. The CDR3 spells CASSYGGGIETQYF. In DNA form, the CDR3 reads TGTGCCAGCAGTTACGGGGGGGGTATTGAGACCCAGTACTTC.

In its sample, this clonotype was seen a few times. This chain joins TRBV29-1 and TRBJ2-7; 8 bases are shared with TRBD2. The germline V gene has CDR1 SQVTM and CDR2 ANQGSEA. The V and J ends lost 6 bases and 1 base, in that order; junction bases with no gene match: 8. CDR3 size: 14 residues. Written as DNA, the CDR3 is TGCAGCGTGGTGAGCGGGGGTATTTCCTACGAGCAGTACTTC. Protein: CSVVSGGISYEQYF.

This clonotype was observed at least ten times. V and J are TRBV7-3 and TRBJ1-1, with a possible D match to TRBD1 (5 bases). V was trimmed by 4 bases and J by 7 bases, leaving 13 bases between them. Germline V lookup: CDR1 SGHTA, CDR2 FQGTGA. This CDR3 has 13 amino acids. The CDR3 bases are TGTGCCAGCAGCTCCGGGGGGAAGTATGAAGCTTTCTTT. The encoded protein is CASSSGGKYEAFF.

The chain joins TRBV20-1 to TRBJ1-6, with a tentative D call TRBD1 (6 bases). Trimming left V 6 bases short and J 8 bases short, with 20 bases between. The CDR3 extends over 15 amino acids. Looked up from germline, CDR1 is DFQATT and CDR2 is SNEGSKA (reference sequence). As DNA, the CDR3 is TGCAGTGCGGGCCTCTCGGGACAATATCATTCACCCCTCCACTTT. Amino acid sequence: CSAGLSGQYHSPLHF.